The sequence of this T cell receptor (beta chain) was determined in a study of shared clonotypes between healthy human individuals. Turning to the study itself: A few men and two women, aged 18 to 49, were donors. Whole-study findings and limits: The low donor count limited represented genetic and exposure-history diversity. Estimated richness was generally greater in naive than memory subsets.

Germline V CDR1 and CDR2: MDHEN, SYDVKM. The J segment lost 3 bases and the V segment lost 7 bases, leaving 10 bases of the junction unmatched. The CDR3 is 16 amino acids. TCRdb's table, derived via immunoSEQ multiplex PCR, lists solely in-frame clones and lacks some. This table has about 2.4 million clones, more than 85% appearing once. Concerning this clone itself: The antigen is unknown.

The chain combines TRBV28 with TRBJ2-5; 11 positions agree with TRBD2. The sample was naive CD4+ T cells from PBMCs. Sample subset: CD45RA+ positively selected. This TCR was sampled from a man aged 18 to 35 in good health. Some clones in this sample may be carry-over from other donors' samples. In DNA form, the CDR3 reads TGTGCCAGCAATCGGGCTAGCGGGGGGCTAGAAGAGACCCAGTACTTC. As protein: CASNRASGGLEETQYF.